Listed below are T cell receptor beta chains from one sample, sequenced in a study of shared clonotypes between healthy human individuals. The repertoire was sequenced with immunoSEQ multiplex PCR; TCRdb's copy has only in-frame clones and lacks some. The sample shows over a million clones, 98% of them seen only once. Sample: naive CD4+ T cells sorted from blood. These TCRs come from a man aged 30-40 years in good health. Both conserved end residues are part of each CDR3. Each record gives: J gene, clone size, D gene, V gene, CDR3 protein, CDR3 DNA. D genes are given only for firm matches. Rows give clone size only sometimes, using once, few, many, or a class for an expanded clone.

j_call: TRBJ2-2; clone_size: -; d_call: TRBD2; v_call: TRBV11-2; cdr3_aa: CASSSLAGGKVGELFF; cdr3_nt: TGTGCCAGCAGCTCCTTAGCGGGAGGGAAGGTCGGGGAGCTGTTTTTT
j_call: TRBJ1-2; clone_size: once; d_call: TRBD1; v_call: TRBV10-3; cdr3_aa: CAISEFRQGYGYTF; cdr3_nt: TGTGCCATCAGTGAGTTCAGACAGGGATATGGCTACACCTTC
j_call: TRBJ2-1; clone_size: -; d_call: TRBD2; v_call: TRBV18; cdr3_aa: CASSPRGGSSYNEQFF; cdr3_nt: TGTGCCAGCTCACCACGCGGCGGGAGCTCCTACAATGAGCAGTTCTTC
j_call: TRBJ2-5; clone_size: -; d_call: TRBD1; v_call: TRBV29-1; cdr3_aa: CSVEPTPRQGVGTQYF; cdr3_nt: TGCAGCGTTGAACCCACACCGAGACAGGGGGTGGGGACCCAGTACTTC
j_call: TRBJ2-5; clone_size: -; d_call: TRBD2; v_call: TRBV5-4; cdr3_aa: CASSLAGARETQYF; cdr3_nt: TGTGCCAGCAGCCTAGCGGGAGCTAGAGAGACCCAGTACTTC
j_call: TRBJ2-1; clone_size: -; d_call: TRBD2; v_call: TRBV11-2; cdr3_aa: CASSFGLAGQFEQFF; cdr3_nt: TGTGCCAGCAGCTTCGGGCTAGCGGGTCAATTTGAGCAGTTCTTC
j_call: TRBJ1-3; clone_size: -; d_call: -; v_call: TRBV7-9; cdr3_aa: CASSLGGVSGNTIYF; cdr3_nt: TGTGCCAGCAGCTTGGGAGGCGTCTCTGGAAACACCATATATTTT
j_call: TRBJ2-7; clone_size: -; d_call: -; v_call: TRBV18; cdr3_aa: CASSSQSLSEQYF; cdr3_nt: TGTGCCAGCTCATCGCAAAGCCTGAGCGAGCAGTACTTC
j_call: TRBJ1-2; clone_size: -; d_call: TRBD1; v_call: TRBV5-1; cdr3_aa: CASSSTTGVYGYTF; cdr3_nt: TGCGCCAGCAGCTCCACGACAGGGGTCTATGGCTACACCTTC
j_call: TRBJ1-5; clone_size: -; d_call: -; v_call: TRBV5-1; cdr3_aa: CASSLTALSSNQPQHF; cdr3_nt: TGCGCCAGCAGCTTGACAGCACTGAGTAGCAATCAGCCCCAGCATTTT
j_call: TRBJ2-2; clone_size: -; d_call: TRBD2; v_call: TRBV10-2; cdr3_aa: CASSISGRATGELFF; cdr3_nt: TGCGCCAGCAGTATCAGCGGGAGGGCAACCGGGGAGCTGTTTTTT
j_call: TRBJ2-1; clone_size: -; d_call: -; v_call: TRBV7-8; cdr3_aa: CASSLDGGLQFF; cdr3_nt: TGTGCCAGCAGCTTAGATGGGGGCTTGCAGTTCTTC
j_call: TRBJ2-3; clone_size: -; d_call: TRBD1; v_call: TRBV28; cdr3_aa: CASRTGGPTDTQYF; cdr3_nt: TGTGCCAGCAGAACAGGGGGGCCCACAGATACGCAGTATTTT
j_call: TRBJ2-3; clone_size: -; d_call: TRBD1; v_call: TRBV27; cdr3_aa: CASTMWSGQGPDTQYF; cdr3_nt: TGTGCCAGCACCATGTGGTCCGGACAGGGGCCAGATACGCAGTATTTT
j_call: TRBJ2-3; clone_size: -; d_call: -; v_call: TRBV25-1; cdr3_aa: CASSVPLGASTDTQYF; cdr3_nt: TGTGCCAGCAGTGTCCCCCTTGGGGCCAGCACAGATACGCAGTATTTT
j_call: TRBJ2-2; clone_size: -; d_call: -; v_call: TRBV9; cdr3_aa: CASSLGSLEGGELFF; cdr3_nt: TGTGCCAGCAGCCTCGGTTCGTTAGAGGGAGGGGAGCTGTTTTTT
j_call: TRBJ1-4; clone_size: -; d_call: -; v_call: TRBV18; cdr3_aa: CASSPLTGLEKLFF; cdr3_nt: TGTGCCAGCTCACCACTTACAGGGCTTGAAAAACTGTTTTTT
j_call: TRBJ2-5; clone_size: -; d_call: -; v_call: TRBV4-2; cdr3_aa: CASSQGPQETQYF; cdr3_nt: TGTGCCAGCAGCCAAGGCCCCCAAGAGACCCAGTACTTC
j_call: TRBJ2-2; clone_size: -; d_call: TRBD2; v_call: TRBV27; cdr3_aa: CASSPAGGITGELFF; cdr3_nt: TGTGCCAGCAGTCCAGCGGGAGGGATTACCGGGGAGCTGTTTTTT
j_call: TRBJ1-5; clone_size: -; d_call: TRBD1; v_call: TRBV7-9; cdr3_aa: CASSPIRRQGRSNQPQHF; cdr3_nt: TGTGCCAGCAGCCCGATCAGGAGACAGGGTAGGTCAAATCAGCCCCAGCATTTT
j_call: TRBJ2-7; clone_size: -; d_call: -; v_call: TRBV29-1; cdr3_aa: CSVGSVVGQYF; cdr3_nt: TGCAGCGTTGGTTCGGTAGTGGGGCAGTACTTC
j_call: TRBJ1-1; clone_size: -; d_call: -; v_call: TRBV9; cdr3_aa: CASSVDGANTEAFF; cdr3_nt: TGTGCCAGCAGCGTAGACGGAGCGAACACTGAAGCTTTCTTT
j_call: TRBJ2-7; clone_size: -; d_call: TRBD2; v_call: TRBV6-1; cdr3_aa: CASLLWREGSEQYF; cdr3_nt: TGTGCCAGCCTGCTATGGCGGGAGGGTAGTGAGCAGTACTTC
j_call: TRBJ2-3; clone_size: -; d_call: TRBD2; v_call: TRBV7-2; cdr3_aa: CASSLMGLAGGDTQYF; cdr3_nt: TGTGCCAGCAGCTTGATGGGACTAGCGGGAGGAGATACGCAGTATTTT
j_call: TRBJ2-5; clone_size: -; d_call: -; v_call: TRBV5-1; cdr3_aa: CASSFGGGRDALETQYF; cdr3_nt: TGCGCCAGCAGCTTCGGTGGGGGAAGAGACGCGTTAGAGACCCAGTACTTC
j_call: TRBJ2-7; clone_size: -; d_call: -; v_call: TRBV28; cdr3_aa: CASSQGLSYEQYF; cdr3_nt: TGTGCCAGCAGTCAAGGTCTATCCTACGAGCAGTACTTC
j_call: TRBJ1-4; clone_size: -; d_call: -; v_call: TRBV7-8; cdr3_aa: CASSLGGEEKLFF; cdr3_nt: TGTGCCAGCAGCCTGGGGGGGGAAGAAAAACTGTTTTTT